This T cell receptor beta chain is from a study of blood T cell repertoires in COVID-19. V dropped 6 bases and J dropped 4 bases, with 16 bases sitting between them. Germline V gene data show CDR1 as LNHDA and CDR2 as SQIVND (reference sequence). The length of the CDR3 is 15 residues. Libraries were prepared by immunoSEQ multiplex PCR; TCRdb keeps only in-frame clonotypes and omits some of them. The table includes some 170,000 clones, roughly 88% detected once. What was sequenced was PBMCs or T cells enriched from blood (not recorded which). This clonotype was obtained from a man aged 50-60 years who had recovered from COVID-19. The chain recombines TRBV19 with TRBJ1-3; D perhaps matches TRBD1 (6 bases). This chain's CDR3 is CASSDRNHAGNTIYF. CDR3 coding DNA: TGTGCCAGTAGCGACAGGAACCACGCCGGAAACACCATATATTTT.